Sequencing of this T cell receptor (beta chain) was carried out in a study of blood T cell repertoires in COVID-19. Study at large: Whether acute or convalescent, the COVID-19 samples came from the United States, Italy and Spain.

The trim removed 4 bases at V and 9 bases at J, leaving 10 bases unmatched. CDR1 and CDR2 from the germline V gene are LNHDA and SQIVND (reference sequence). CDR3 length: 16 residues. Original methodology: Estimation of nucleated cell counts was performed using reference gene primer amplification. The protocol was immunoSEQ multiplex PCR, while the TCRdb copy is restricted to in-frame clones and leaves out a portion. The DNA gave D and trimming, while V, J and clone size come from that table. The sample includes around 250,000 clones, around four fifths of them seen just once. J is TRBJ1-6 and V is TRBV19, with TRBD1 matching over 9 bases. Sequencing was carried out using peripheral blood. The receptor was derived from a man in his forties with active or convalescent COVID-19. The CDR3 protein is CASSTDRGRTTSPLHF. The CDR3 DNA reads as TGTGCCAGTAGTACAGACAGGGGGAGAACGACTTCACCCCTCCACTTT.